This is a list of T cell receptor beta chains from one sample in a study of blood T cell repertoires in COVID-19. Sequencing used immunoSEQ multiplex PCR; TCRdb keeps in-frame clones, though not all of them. In the table there are around 230,000 clones, around 90% of which are singletons. Sequencing was carried out using PBMCs or T cells enriched from blood (not recorded which). These receptor sequences come from a woman aged 25-40 years who had recovered from COVID-19. Each CDR3 is given with its conserved first and last residue. D genes are given only for firm matches. Some rows mark clone size as missing; the rest say once, few, many or name a class of expanded clone.

J	V	size	D	DNA	CDR3
TRBJ1-1	TRBV9	.	.	TGTGCCAGCAGCGCCCGGAGGACCCAGGCGACCCATGAAGCTTTCTTT	CASSARRTQATHEAFF
TRBJ1-4	TRBV7-7	.	.	TGTGCTAGCAGCCGTACAGGAGGGTTGGATGAAAAACTGTTTTTT	CASSRTGGLDEKLFF
TRBJ1-5	TRBV19	.	.	TGTGCCAGTAGTATCAGCCAGGGCGGCAATCAGCCCCAGCATTTT	CASSISQGGNQPQHF
TRBJ2-4	TRBV9	.	TRBD1	TGTGCCAGCGCCGGGACAGAAAACATTCAGTACTTC	CASAGTENIQYF
TRBJ1-2	TRBV27	.	TRBD1	TGTGCCAGCAGTTTCGGACAGGGGAGGTCCGGGCCCCATGGCTACACCTTC	CASSFGQGRSGPHGYTF
TRBJ2-5	TRBV15	few	.	TGTGCCACCAGCAGAGGTGCGGCACTCCAAGAGACCCAGTACTTC	CATSRGAALQETQYF
TRBJ2-2	TRBV20-1	.	.	TGCAGTGCTAGTCAAGCCGGGGGGCGGCAGACCGGGGAGCTGTTTTTT	CSASQAGGRQTGELFF
TRBJ2-5	TRBV7-2	once	TRBD2	TGTGCCAGCAGCTTTACCCGAAGCGGGGGGGAGACCCAGTACTTC	CASSFTRSGGETQYF
TRBJ1-5	TRBV4-2	few	.	TGTGCCAGCAGCCAAGAAGTGCCACAGGGCAATCAGCCCCAGCATTTT	CASSQEVPQGNQPQHF
TRBJ2-5	TRBV7-9	.	TRBD1	TGTGCCAGCAGCCACGATCGGGACAGGGGGCACCAAGAGACCCAGTACTTC	CASSHDRDRGHQETQYF
TRBJ1-2	TRBV18	.	TRBD1	TGTGCCAGCTCACCAGGGACAGGGCGGCGTGGTGGCTACACCTTC	CASSPGTGRRGGYTF
TRBJ1-1	TRBV29-1	.	.	TGCAGCGTTGAAGATCTGCGGGTGAACACTGAAGCTTTCTTT	CSVEDLRVNTEAFF
TRBJ1-1	TRBV6-2/TRBV6-3	.	.	TGTGCCAGCAGTTACGGGCCGTCGAACACTGAAGCTTTCTTT	CASSYGPSNTEAFF
TRBJ2-6	TRBV21-1	.	.	TGTGCCAGCAGCAAGCTCTCCTCAGGCTCTGGGGCCAACGTCCTGACTTTC	CASSKLSSGSGANVLTF
TRBJ1-2	TRBV19	.	.	TGTGCCAGTAGTAATCCGGGGGACTATGGCTACACCTTC	CASSNPGDYGYTF
TRBJ2-2	TRBV5-1	many	.	TGCGCCAGCAGCTTGAGTTTGCGGACATCGAACACCGGGGAGCTGTTTTTT	CASSLSLRTSNTGELFF
TRBJ2-1	TRBV6-2/TRBV6-3	.	.	TGTGCCAGCAGTTATCCTCCCCCAGTCAATGAGCAGTTCTTC	CASSYPPPVNEQFF
TRBJ1-4	TRBV18	.	.	TGTGCCAGCTCACCATCCGACAGAACTAATGAAAAACTGTTTTTT	CASSPSDRTNEKLFF
TRBJ1-5	TRBV6-5	once	.	TGTGCCAGCAGGCGGACAGAGTATAGCAATCAGCCCCAGCATTTT	CASRRTEYSNQPQHF
TRBJ1-1	TRBV5-5	.	.	TGTGCCAGCAGCTTGGCCCTACCGGGGGATGAAGCTTTCTTT	CASSLALPGDEAFF
TRBJ1-1	TRBV5-5	.	.	TGTGCCAGCAGTCCGAGGCGGGAGGACACTGAAGCTTTCTTT	CASSPRREDTEAFF
TRBJ1-3	TRBV7-2	once	TRBD1	TGTGCCAGCAGCCCCCCCGGGACAGGTCTCGTAAGCTCTGGAAACACCATATATTTT	CASSPPGTGLVSSGNTIYF
TRBJ1-1	TRBV7-3	few	.	TGTGCCAGCAGCTTAAACGAGTACACTGAAGCTTTCTTT	CASSLNEYTEAFF
TRBJ1-2	TRBV14	.	TRBD1	TGTGCCAGCAGCCAAGTGATCAGAACCGTGGGGGACAGGGGTAACTATGGCTACACCTTC	CASSQVIRTVGDRGNYGYTF
TRBJ1-2	TRBV19	.	TRBD1	TGTGCCAGTCGAGGGACAGGGACGGGAGGCTACACCTTC	CASRGTGTGGYTF